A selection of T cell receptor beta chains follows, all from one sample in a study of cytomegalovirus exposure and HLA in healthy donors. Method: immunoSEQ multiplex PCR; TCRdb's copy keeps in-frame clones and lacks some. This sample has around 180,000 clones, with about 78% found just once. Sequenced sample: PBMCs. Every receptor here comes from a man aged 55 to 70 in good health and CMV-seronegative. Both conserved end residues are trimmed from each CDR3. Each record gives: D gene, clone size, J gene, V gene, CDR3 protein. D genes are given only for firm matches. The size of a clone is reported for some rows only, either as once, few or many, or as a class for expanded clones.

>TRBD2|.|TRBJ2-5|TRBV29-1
SVDLTAGKETQY
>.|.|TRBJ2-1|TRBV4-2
ASSQDIGGANEQF
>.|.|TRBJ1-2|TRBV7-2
ASSESGWYGYT
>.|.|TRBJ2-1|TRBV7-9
SSSFEGLYNEQF
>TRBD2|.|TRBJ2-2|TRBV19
ASSPGLAGGLGYTGELF
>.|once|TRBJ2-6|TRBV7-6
ASSLEVAGSSGANVLT
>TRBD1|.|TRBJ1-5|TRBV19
ASRSGQGMRNQPQH
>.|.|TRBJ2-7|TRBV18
ASSPLGALYEQY
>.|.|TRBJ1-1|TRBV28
ASGNTEAF
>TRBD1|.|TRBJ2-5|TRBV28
ASKTPGQTQETQY
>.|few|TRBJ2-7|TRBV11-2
ASSLMGATYEQY
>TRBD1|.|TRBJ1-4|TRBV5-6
ASSRDRDRTNEKLF
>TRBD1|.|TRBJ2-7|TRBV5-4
ASSLVGQGLGYEQY
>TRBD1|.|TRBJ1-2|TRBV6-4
ASTITPGQGGYT
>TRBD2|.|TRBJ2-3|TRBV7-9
ASSFGLAGDTQY
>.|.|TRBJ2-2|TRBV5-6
ASSSQGTGELF
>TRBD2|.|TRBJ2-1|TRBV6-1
ASSTSGRIGEQF
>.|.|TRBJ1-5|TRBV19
ASSSRGSDQPQH
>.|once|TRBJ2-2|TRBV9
ASSPRDLFTGELF
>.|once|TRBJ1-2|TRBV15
ATSKRGNGYT
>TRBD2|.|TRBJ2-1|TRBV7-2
ASIPGTSGSREQF
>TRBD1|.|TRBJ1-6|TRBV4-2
ASSRTGADNSPLH
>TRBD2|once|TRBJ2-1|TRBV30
AGRTSGRANEQF
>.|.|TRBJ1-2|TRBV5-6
ASSLGGGRAYGYT
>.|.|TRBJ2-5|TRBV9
ASSPTGYQETQY
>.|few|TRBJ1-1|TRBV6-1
ASSEAGSRDPEAF